The 31 T cell receptor beta chains listed next were all sequenced from one sample in a study of T cell responses to AZD1222 COVID-19 vaccine. This table comes from immunoSEQ multiplex PCR, and its TCRdb copy is limited to in-frame clones, with some not included. The repertoire holds 140,000 or so clones, with approximately 89% as singletons. Material: peripheral blood, obtained 28 days after the second AZD1222 dose. The receptor set was obtained from an adult who received the AZD1222 COVID-19 vaccine.

The genes are TRBV6-5 and TRBJ1-1, with D unclear. Trimming removed 5 bases at V and 1 base at J, with 11 bases between. The CDR3 totals 14 residues. The germline V gene has CDR1 MNHEY and CDR2 SVGAGI. CDR3 bases: TGTGCCAGCAGTCAGGATAGGCCGAACACTGAAGCTTTCTTT. Amino acids: CASSQDRPNTEAFF.

This clone was detected only once. This chain links TRBV24-1 with TRBJ1-5; unclear D gene. The V end was cut by 1 base, the J end by 0 bases, with 3 bases between. CDR3 length: 14 amino acids. Germline V lookup: CDR1 KGHDR, CDR2 SFDVKD. The CDR3 reads CATSDFTSNQPQHF. The CDR3 DNA is TGTGCCACCAGTGATTTTACTAGCAATCAGCCCCAGCATTTT.

V is TRBV7-8 and J is TRBJ1-1, with D possibly being TRBD1 (6 bases). This CDR3 region has 16 residues. The V end was cut by 5 bases, the J end by 0 bases, with 16 bases between. Germline V lookup: CDR1 SGHVS, CDR2 FQNEAQ. The CDR3 reads CASSLTGTYMNTEAFF. The CDR3 DNA reads as TGTGCCAGCAGCCTCACCGGGACATATATGAACACTGAAGCTTTCTTT.

This clone was found once. The chain uses TRBV5-1 and TRBJ1-6; 7 nucleotides match TRBD1. Per the germline V gene, CDR1 is SGHRS and CDR2 is YFSETQ. The CDR3 runs to 16 residues. With V trimmed by 4 bases and J by 7 bases, 11 bases remained unmatched. The CDR3 is CASSTKTGLVNSPLHF. DNA for the CDR3: TGCGCCAGCAGCACCAAGACAGGGTTGGTGAATTCACCCCTCCACTTT.

The CDR3 DNA reads TGTGCCAGCAGCCCTAGGGGGGGAGTGTCACCCCTCCACTTT. Translation gives CASSPRGGVSPLHF. V and J are TRBV9 and TRBJ1-6, with a weak D call TRBD1 (6 bases). Germline V gene sequence: CDR1 SGDLS, CDR2 YYNGEE. This CDR3 contains 14 residues. Trimming pared 4 bases from V and 10 bases from J, leaving 15 bases between.

The V gene is TRBV7-3, the J gene TRBJ1-6; 8 bases match TRBD1. After removal of 4 bases from V and 10 bases from J, the junction contained 3 bases not matched to a gene. This CDR3 contains 13 residues. Germline CDR1 SGHTA, CDR2 FQGTGA. This chain's CDR3 is CASSSGGRSPLHF. The DNA for the CDR3 is TGTGCCAGCAGCTCAGGGGGCCGGTCACCCCTCCACTTT.

The V gene is TRBV5-1, the J gene TRBJ2-4; TRBD2 aligns across 9 bases. CDR1 and CDR2 from the germline V gene are SGHRS and YFSETQ. This CDR3 region has 17 residues. Trimming took 0 bases from V and 5 from J; bases not matched to a gene: 9. CDR3: CASSLGTSESWENIQYF. The DNA of the CDR3 is TGCGCCAGCAGCTTGGGGACTAGCGAGAGTTGGGAAAACATTCAGTACTTC.

The chain carries TRBV5-8 and TRBJ2-3, with D unclear. In germline, CDR1 is SGHTS, CDR2 YDEGEE. CDR3 length equals 13 residues. Trimming removed 7 bases from V and 2 bases from J, with 11 bases in between. This CDR3 is CASRLTNTDTQYF. The CDR3 DNA sequence: TGTGCCAGCCGGCTCACCAACACAGATACGCAGTATTTT.

This chain uses TRBV28 with TRBJ2-2; the D is unclear. Trimming stripped 4 bases from V and 4 bases from J, with 7 bases between. Germline V gene sequence: CDR1 MDHEN, CDR2 SYDVKM. There are 13 residues in the CDR3. CDR3 amino acids: CASSSDSTGELFF. As DNA, the CDR3 is TGTGCCAGCAGTTCTGACTCCACCGGGGAGCTGTTTTTT.

The chain has TRBV19 and TRBJ1-6; TRBD1 matches 10 bases. Germline CDR1 reads LNHDA; CDR2 reads SQIVND (reference sequence). The length of the CDR3 is 15 residues. J was trimmed by 9 bases and V by 7 bases; bases with no gene match: 9. The CDR3 nucleotides read TGTGCCAGTACGTTCCGGGACAGGGGTAGTTCACCCCTCCACTTT. It is translated as CASTFRDRGSSPLHF.

The gene calls are TRBV4-2 and TRBJ1-1; D is undetermined. The germline gives CDR1 LGHNA, CDR2 YNFKEQ. The CDR3 length is 17 residues. The V end lost 1 base, the J end lost 1 base, and 16 bases lay between the germline ends. The CDR3 nucleotides are TGTGCCAGCAGCCAAGGGCAAAAGATAACGTGGAACACTGAAGCTTTCTTT. Its translation is CASSQGQKITWNTEAFF.

The rearrangement uses TRBV2 and TRBJ2-1, with TRBD2 matching 11 bases. The CDR3 loop spans 18 amino acids. Germline V gene sequence: CDR1 SNHLY, CDR2 FYNNEI. With 6 bases clipped from V and 7 bases from J, the junction kept 17 bases outside the gene matches. CDR3 sequence: CASRPYRMGSGRGNEQFF. The CDR3 nucleotides read TGTGCCAGCAGGCCTTACCGAATGGGTAGCGGGAGGGGGAATGAGCAGTTCTTC.

On this clone itself: Other DNA sequences from this sample encode an identical CDR3 as well. This sequence joins TRBV19 and TRBJ1-2; no clear D gene. This CDR3 spans 11 amino acids. Trimming cost V 2 bases and J 2 bases, with 0 bases left between them. Looked up from germline, CDR1 is LNHDA and CDR2 is SQIVND (reference sequence). In DNA, the CDR3 is TGTGCCAGTAGTATAAACTATGGCTACACCTTC. Protein product: CASSINYGYTF.

As DNA, the CDR3 is TGTGCCAGCAGTGCTTACAGGGGCCCTAATGAAAAACTGTTTTTT. Residues: CASSAYRGPNEKLFF. V is TRBV27 and J is TRBJ1-4, with 7 bases that match TRBD1. This CDR3 spans 15 amino acids. Germline V gene data show CDR1 as MNHEY and CDR2 as SMNVEV (reference sequence). The ends lost 5 bases at V and 3 bases at J; junction bases unmatched: 6. The entire variable domain, with the rest obtained from reference TRBV27 and TRBJ1-4, is as follows: EAQVTQNPRYLITVTGKKLTVTCSQNMNHEYMSWYRQDPGLGLRQIYYSMNVEVTDKGDVPEGYKVSRKEKRNFPLILESPSPNQTSLYFCASSAYRGPNEKLFFGSGTQLSVL.

The CDR3 reads CSVGRRPGHEKLFF. The CDR3 bases are TGCAGCGTTGGAAGGAGACCAGGGCATGAAAAACTGTTTTTT. This rearrangement joins TRBV29-1 to TRBJ1-4; tentatively, D is TRBD1 (5 bases). The CDR3 is made up of 14 amino acids. The germline V and J ends were trimmed by 4 bases and 6 bases, with 15 bases remaining between them. Germline CDR1 and CDR2: SQVTM and ANQGSEA.

The chain is built from TRBV7-6 and TRBJ2-3, with 8 bases aligning to TRBD2. The CDR3 is 16 residues long. CDR1 and CDR2 (germline): SGHVS, FNYEAQ. V was clipped by 5 bases and J by 2 bases; unmatched bases: 9. This chain's CDR3 is CASSNPLAEYTDTQYF. DNA for the CDR3: TGTGCCAGCAGCAATCCACTAGCGGAGTACACAGATACGCAGTATTTT.

CDR3 DNA sequence: TGTGCCTGGAGTGTACGGGCGTGGGGCTCTGGAAACACCATATATTTT. Amino acids: CAWSVRAWGSGNTIYF. The V call is TRBV30, the J call TRBJ1-3, with no clear D. The CDR3 is 16 residues long. V was clipped by 0 bases and J by 0 bases, with 12 bases between them. Germline V gene sequence: CDR1 GTSNPN, CDR2 SVGIG (reference sequence). The whole variable domain, remainder taken from reference TRBV30 and TRBJ1-3, is SQTIHQWPATLVQPVGSPLSLECTVEGTSNPNLYWYRQAAGRGLQLLFYSVGIGQISSEVPQNLSASRPQDRQFILSSKKLLLSDSGFYLCAWSVRAWGSGNTIYFGEGSWLTVV.

This clone has only a few counts. The chain joins TRBV15 to TRBJ2-7; D might be TRBD2 (5 bases). Germline-derived CDR1 and CDR2 are LNHNV and YYDKDF (reference sequence). Deletions cut 3 bases from V and 6 bases from J, with 15 bases between. There are 14 residues in the CDR3. The CDR3 DNA follows: TGTGCCACCAGCAGGGGGAGTTTGACGATCGAGCAGTACTTC. It is translated as CATSRGSLTIEQYF.

The chain links TRBV4-2 to TRBJ2-2, with D unresolved. V was trimmed by 4 bases and J by 4 bases, leaving 7 bases between them. Germline CDR1 is LGHNA and CDR2 is YNFKEQ. The CDR3 consists of 13 residues. This CDR3 reads CASSLTTTGELFF. The CDR3 bases are TGTGCCAGCAGCCTCACAACCACCGGGGAGCTGTTTTTT.

This rearrangement joins TRBV24-1 to TRBJ2-2, with TRBD1 matching over 9 bases. Trimming took 7 bases from V and 0 from J; bases not matched to a gene: 8. Germline CDR1 KGHDR, CDR2 SFDVKD. This CDR3 is 17 amino acids long. The CDR3 region is CATRPKQGAPNTGELFF. CDR3 in DNA: TGTGCCACCAGACCTAAACAGGGGGCCCCGAACACCGGGGAGCTGTTTTTT.

The gene calls are TRBV6-4 and TRBJ1-2, with D perhaps matching TRBD1 (6 bases). Deletions cut 6 bases from V and 8 bases from J, with 25 bases between. The CDR3 covers 16 residues. Germline V gene data show CDR1 as MRHNA and CDR2 as SNTAGT. This CDR3 reads CASRTSGAGQPGGYTF. CDR3 DNA sequence: TGTGCCAGCAGAACCTCGGGCGCTGGACAGCCGGGAGGCTACACCTTC.

The chain combines TRBV6-6 with TRBJ1-3; D not certain. The germline gives CDR1 MNHNY, CDR2 SVGAGI (reference sequence). The CDR3 is made up of 15 amino acids. The V end lost 6 bases, the J end lost 0 bases, and 12 bases lay between the germline ends. The CDR3 sequence: CASSFLGTSGNTIYF. The CDR3 DNA is TGTGCCAGCAGCTTCCTGGGAACCTCTGGAAACACCATATATTTT.

CDR3 protein: CASSLFVDTQYF. CDR3 nucleotides: TGTGCCAGCAGCTTATTTGTAGATACGCAGTATTTT. J is TRBJ2-3 and V is TRBV7-2; unclear D gene. This CDR3 contains 12 residues. Trimming cost V 2 bases and J 5 bases, with 5 bases left between them. CDR1 is SGHTA, CDR2 FQGNSA, per germline.

A few counts support this clone. V usage is TRBV19 and J usage is TRBJ1-2; 10 bases are shared with TRBD1. CDR3 size: 15 residues. Germline V gene lookup returns CDR1 LNHDA and CDR2 SQIVND (reference sequence). V shed 5 bases, J shed 1 base, and the junction held 4 bases outside the gene matches. CDR3 amino acids: CASSVDRGLNYGYTF. The CDR3 DNA sequence: TGTGCCAGTAGTGTCGACAGGGGGCTTAACTATGGCTACACCTTC.

This clone came up once. V gene TRBV7-8 combines with J gene TRBJ2-7; 10 bases agree with TRBD1. CDR1 SGHVS and CDR2 FQNEAQ come from the germline V gene. Trimming at V came to 5 bases and at J to 7 bases, leaving 8 bases not matched to a gene. The CDR3 loop spans 14 amino acids. The CDR3 region is CASSPRQGAAEQYF. CDR3 coding DNA: TGTGCCAGCAGCCCCAGACAGGGGGCCGCAGAGCAGTACTTC.

The chain couples TRBV5-1 to TRBJ1-1; TRBD1 is a possible D gene (6 bases). V dropped 0 bases and J dropped 4 bases, with 13 bases sitting between them. The CDR3 spans 15 residues. Germline loops: CDR1 SGHRS, CDR2 YFSETQ. CDR3 sequence: CASSLEGVRITEAFF. In DNA, the CDR3 is TGCGCCAGCAGCTTGGAGGGGGTCCGGATCACTGAAGCTTTCTTT.

J is TRBJ2-6 and V is TRBV6-5, with D possibly matching TRBD1 (5 bases). V shed 6 bases and J shed 2 bases, with 11 bases lying between them. Germline CDR1 MNHEY, CDR2 SVGAGI. The CDR3 is 15 amino acids. The chain's CDR3 is CASRIQGAGANVLTF. CDR3 nucleotides: TGTGCCAGCAGAATCCAGGGTGCTGGGGCCAACGTCCTGACTTTC.

The V and J genes are TRBV27 and TRBJ1-2, with D perhaps TRBD1 (6 bases). Trimming stripped 6 bases from V and 4 bases from J, with 15 bases between. Germline lookup yields CDR1 MNHEY and CDR2 SMNVEV (reference sequence). The CDR3 extends over 14 amino acids. The CDR3 loop is CASRKQGIGYGYTF. The DNA of the CDR3 is TGTGCCAGCAGAAAGCAGGGGATCGGCTATGGCTACACCTTC.

In its sample, this clone was seen once. The rearrangement joins TRBV6-5 to TRBJ2-3; unclear D gene. V was pared by 0 bases and J by 0 bases, with 10 bases between. The CDR3 is 16 residues long. Germline-derived CDR1 and CDR2 are MNHEY and SVGAGI. The CDR3 DNA reads TGTGCCAGCAGTTACTCGTATAGGGTTAGCACAGATACGCAGTATTTT. The encoded protein is CASSYSYRVSTDTQYF.

This chain uses TRBV6-4 with TRBJ2-7, with 7 bases matching TRBD2. The V and J ends lost 2 bases and 6 bases, in that order; junction bases with no gene match: 4. Germline V gene data show CDR1 as MRHNA and CDR2 as SNTAGT. The length of the CDR3 is 13 residues. CDR3 loop: CASSDGERGEQYF. The CDR3 DNA reads TGTGCCAGCAGTGACGGGGAGCGGGGCGAGCAGTACTTC.

The rearrangement joins TRBV11-2 to TRBJ1-1; 7 bases agree with TRBD1. V was pared by 6 bases and J by 1 base, with 8 bases of the junction left unmatched. The CDR3 spans 15 residues. CDR1 SGHAT and CDR2 FQNNGV come from the germline V gene. CDR3 region: CASRNRGMENTEAFF. The CDR3 region has the DNA TGTGCCAGCAGAAACAGGGGAATGGAGAACACTGAAGCTTTCTTT.